These 32 T cell receptor beta chains were all obtained from the same sample, sequenced in a study of blood T cell repertoires in COVID-19. The data were produced by immunoSEQ multiplex PCR, yet TCRdb's version contains in-frame clones alone and is incomplete. The table records about 410,000 clones, 90% of them present only once. Sequenced: PBMCs or T cells enriched from blood (not recorded which). These TCRs come from a man aged 18 to 29 who had recovered from COVID-19.

V is TRBV2 and J is TRBJ1-2; 11 nucleotides agree with TRBD1. The CDR3 runs to 15 residues. V was pared by 3 bases and J by 7 bases, with 7 bases of the junction left unmatched. Germline V gene data show CDR1 as SNHLY and CDR2 as FYNNEI. The chain's CDR3 is CASSEDRGRLLGYTF. DNA for the CDR3: TGTGCCAGCAGTGAGGACAGGGGGCGCTTACTTGGCTACACCTTC.

The V gene is TRBV6-5, the J gene TRBJ1-1; the match to TRBD1 covers 9 bases. With V trimmed by 1 base and J by 0 bases, 3 bases remained unmatched. The germline V gene encodes CDR1 MNHEY and CDR2 SVGAGI. The length of the CDR3 is 16 residues. CDR3 sequence (DNA): TGTGCCAGCAGTTACTGGACAGGGGATATGAACACTGAAGCTTTCTTT. Translating gives CASSYWTGDMNTEAFF.

The gene calls are TRBV28 and TRBJ2-1; 7 nucleotides agree with TRBD1. CDR3 length: 13 residues. Looked up from germline, CDR1 is MDHEN and CDR2 is SYDVKM. With 2 bases clipped from V and 9 bases from J, the junction kept 4 bases outside the gene matches. CDR3 sequence: CASSLGTEFEQFF. In DNA form, the CDR3 reads TGTGCCAGCAGTTTAGGGACAGAGTTTGAGCAGTTCTTC. Combining the CDR3 with reference TRBV28 and TRBJ2-1 gives the whole variable domain DVKVTQSSRYLVKRTGEKVFLECVQDMDHENMFWYRQDPGLGLRLIYFSYDVKMKEKGDIPEGYSVSREKKERFSLILESASTNQTSMYLCASSLGTEFEQFFGPGTRLTVL.

This clone occurred a few times. The chain has TRBV7-9 and TRBJ1-1; D call uncertain. The CDR3 has 13 amino acids. V shed 4 bases and J shed 3 bases, with 9 bases lying between them. CDR1 is SEHNR, CDR2 FQNEAQ, per germline (reference sequence). CDR3 bases: TGTGCCAGCAGCTCTGGGCCCGACACTGAAGCTTTCTTT. Residues: CASSSGPDTEAFF. The full variable domain, rest sourced from reference TRBV7-9 and TRBJ1-1, is DTGVSQNPRHKITKRGQNVTFRCDPISEHNRLYWYRQTLGQGPEFLTYFQNEAQLEKSRLLSDRFSAERPKGSFSTLEIQRTEQGDSAMYLCASSSGPDTEAFFGQGTRLTVV.

The CDR3 protein is CASSVAGGYQETQYF. The CDR3 nucleotides are TGTGCCAGCAGCGTAGCGGGAGGATACCAAGAGACCCAGTACTTC. This chain links TRBV9 with TRBJ2-5; 7 bases are shared with TRBD2. The CDR3 covers 15 residues. CDR1 SGDLS and CDR2 YYNGEE come from the germline V gene. The V and J ends lost 0 bases and 0 bases, in that order; junction bases with no gene match: 2.

A few counts support this clone. V usage is TRBV6-4 and J usage is TRBJ2-1, with D perhaps matching TRBD2 (5 bases). The CDR3 is 13 residues long. The V gene lost 5 bases and the J gene lost 0 bases, with 5 bases spanning the gap. The germline CDR1 and CDR2 sequences are MRHNA and SNTAGT. The CDR3 nucleotides read TGTGCCAGCAGTAGCGGCTCCTACAATGAGCAGTTCTTC. Translated, it gives CASSSGSYNEQFF.

The chain has TRBV2 and TRBJ1-1, with D uncertain. The CDR3 is made up of 15 amino acids. CDR1 is SNHLY and CDR2 is FYNNEI in the germline V gene. The V and J ends lost 0 bases and 5 bases respectively, with 13 bases between them. The CDR3 nucleotides are TGTGCCAGCAGTGAAGCGAGAGGGTACGGGACTGAAGCTTTCTTT. It specifies CASSEARGYGTEAFF.

The chain couples TRBV18 to TRBJ1-2; 10 bases line up with TRBD1. From germline, CDR1 is KGHSH and CDR2 LQKENI. The CDR3 has 14 residues. Trimming cost V 8 bases and J 8 bases; bases outside gene matches: 11. This chain's CDR3 is CASRPLPTGGGYTF. Written as DNA, the CDR3 is TGTGCCAGCCGTCCTCTCCCGACAGGGGGCGGCTACACCTTC.

This clone appeared a single time. The chain uses TRBV9 and TRBJ2-5; TRBD1 matches at 9 bases. The V and J ends lost 0 bases and 3 bases, in that order; junction bases with no gene match: 3. Germline-derived CDR1 and CDR2 are SGDLS and YYNGEE. This CDR3 is built from 15 residues. The CDR3 sequence: CASSVEGTGKETQYF. In DNA, the CDR3 is TGTGCCAGCAGCGTAGAAGGGACAGGGAAAGAGACCCAGTACTTC.

In this sample, this clone turned up once. For the CDR3, the DNA is TGTGCCAGCAGCTCCGGACTAGCGGGTAAAGCCTACAATGAGCAGTTCTTC. Its translation: CASSSGLAGKAYNEQFF. The chain employs TRBV28 and TRBJ2-1, with 11 bases that match TRBD2. This CDR3 has 17 residues. Losses at the gene ends were 6 bases for V and 2 bases for J; bases not matched to a gene: 9. Germline loops: CDR1 MDHEN, CDR2 SYDVKM.

The V call is TRBV7-9, the J call TRBJ1-6; maybe TRBD1 (5 bases). CDR3 size: 14 residues. V dropped 3 bases and J dropped 10 bases, with 13 bases sitting between them. CDR1 and CDR2 from the germline V gene are SEHNR and FQNEAQ (reference sequence). The CDR3 region has the DNA TGTGCCAGCAGCTTGAAGTCCGGGGGGTCACCCCTCCACTTT. This translates into CASSLKSGGSPLHF.

This chain connects TRBV5-1 to TRBJ2-1; 7 bases are a match to TRBD2. Germline V gene data show CDR1 as SGHRS and CDR2 as YFSETQ. The ends lost 0 bases at V and 5 bases at J; junction bases unmatched: 2. The CDR3 is 14 residues long. The CDR3 is CASSLELANNEQFF. In DNA, the CDR3 is TGCGCCAGCAGCTTGGAACTAGCGAACAATGAGCAGTTCTTC. Drawing the rest from reference TRBV5-1 and TRBJ2-1, the complete variable domain is KAGVTQTPRYLIKTRGQQVTLSCSPISGHRSVSWYQQTPGQGLQFLFEYFSETQRNKGNFPGRFSGRQFSNSRSEMNVSTLELGDSALYLCASSLELANNEQFFGPGTRLTVL.

The J gene is TRBJ1-2, the V gene TRBV5-4; D is uncertain. CDR1 is SGHNT, CDR2 YYREEE, per germline (reference sequence). The length of the CDR3 is 14 residues. Between the trimmed V and J ends, which lost 0 bases and 6 bases, there was a span of 12 bases. This CDR3 reads CASSLVAEKHGYTF. CDR3 in DNA: TGTGCCAGCAGCTTGGTGGCGGAGAAGCATGGCTACACCTTC.

This rearrangement joins TRBV7-9 to TRBJ2-1, with 9 bases aligning to TRBD2. Trimming cost V 5 bases and J 7 bases; bases outside gene matches: 12. Germline V gene lookup returns CDR1 SEHNR and CDR2 FQNEAQ (reference sequence). This CDR3 is 16 amino acids long. CDR3 in DNA: TGTGCCAGCAGCCCAGTCATTAGCGGGAGAGGAAATGAGCAGTTCTTC. This gives the protein CASSPVISGRGNEQFF.

The chain has TRBV11-2 and TRBJ2-1, with TRBD1 identical over 7 bases. The CDR3 has 15 residues. In germline, CDR1 is SGHAT, CDR2 FQNNGV. The junction had 3 bases not matched to a gene; V was cut back by 0 bases and J by 4 bases. For the CDR3, the DNA is TGTGCCAGCAGCTTAGAGGGACAGACTTACAATGAGCAGTTCTTC. Translating it yields CASSLEGQTYNEQFF. The variable domain in full, completed from reference TRBV11-2 and TRBJ2-1, reads EAGVAQSPRYKIIEKRQSVAFWCNPISGHATLYWYQQILGQGPKLLIQFQNNGVVDDSQLPKDRFSAERLKGVDSTLKIQPAKLEDSAVYLCASSLEGQTYNEQFFGPGTRLTVL.

This chain joins TRBV28 and TRBJ1-5; D is ambiguous. CDR1 is MDHEN, CDR2 SYDVKM, per germline. This CDR3 comprises 14 residues. V lost 2 bases, J lost 7 bases, and 12 bases lay in between. Here the CDR3 reads CASSLPLFPQPQHF. The DNA of the CDR3 is TGTGCCAGCAGTTTACCCCTGTTTCCCCAGCCCCAGCATTTT.

This rearrangement joins TRBV11-3 to TRBJ2-1; 7 nucleotides line up with TRBD1. This CDR3 is built from 15 residues. From germline, CDR1 is SGHNT and CDR2 YENEEA. Unmatched junction bases numbered 11, after V lost 2 bases and J lost 10 bases. Here the CDR3 DNA reads TGTGCCAGCAGCTTAAGTTTAGGGGGCGCGGGCGAGCAGTTCTTC. It encodes CASSLSLGGAGEQFF.

CDR3 coding DNA: TGTGCCAGTAGTATTAGACAGATAAATCAGCCCCAGCATTTT. Translation gives CASSIRQINQPQHF. The chain carries TRBV19 and TRBJ1-5, with a weak D call TRBD1 (5 bases). Trimming took off 3 bases at V and 4 bases at J, with 10 bases between the two ends. The CDR3 is made up of 14 amino acids. CDR1 is LNHDA and CDR2 is SQIVND in the germline V gene (reference sequence).

CDR3 sequence reads: CASSPRQVYTEAFF. The CDR3 bases are TGTGCCAGTAGTCCTAGACAGGTGTACACTGAAGCTTTCTTT. The chain is built from TRBV19 and TRBJ1-1; D perhaps matches TRBD1 (6 bases). The CDR3 spans 14 residues. CDR1 is LNHDA, CDR2 SQIVND, per germline (reference sequence). V was cut by 5 bases and J by 3 bases, with 13 bases left in between.

This clone was seen once. The rearrangement joins TRBV7-2 to TRBJ1-2, with D possibly matching TRBD1 (5 bases). CDR3 length: 14 residues. Germline V lookup: CDR1 SGHTA, CDR2 FQGNSA. The V end was cut by 0 bases, the J end by 4 bases, with 9 bases between. The CDR3 nucleotides are TGTGCCAGCAGCTTAGCGGGGGGTTTCTATGGCTACACCTTC. The encoded protein is CASSLAGGFYGYTF.

CDR3 loop: CASRLSQPQHF. CDR3 nucleotides: TGTGCAAGTCGCTTAAGCCAGCCCCAGCATTTT. The chain links TRBV12-2 to TRBJ1-5. TRBV12-2 is a pseudogene. The CDR3 totals 11 residues.

As to this clone: Other DNA sequences in this specimen translate into the identical CDR3. The chain uses TRBV5-1 and TRBJ1-1; TRBD1 matches at 11 bases. The CDR3 loop spans 15 amino acids. V shed 0 bases and J 5 bases; nucleotides not matched to a gene: 3. Germline V gene data show CDR1 as SGHRS and CDR2 as YFSETQ. Here the CDR3 reads CASSLEGTGGTEAFF. Written as DNA, the CDR3 is TGCGCCAGCAGCTTGGAAGGGACAGGGGGAACTGAAGCTTTCTTT.

J is TRBJ1-6 and V is TRBV10-2; 11 bases align to TRBD1. Losses at the gene ends were 7 bases for V and 7 bases for J; bases not matched to a gene: 3. The CDR3 spans 14 residues. The germline gives CDR1 WSHSY, CDR2 SAAADI. In nucleotides, the CDR3 is TGCGCCAGCACTGGACAGGGGGCGAATTCACCCCTCCACTTT. Translating it yields CASTGQGANSPLHF.

J is TRBJ1-1 and V is TRBV5-1, with TRBD1 matching over 8 bases. Germline loops: CDR1 SGHRS, CDR2 YFSETQ. Trimming cost V 4 bases and J 4 bases; bases outside gene matches: 6. The CDR3 loop spans 14 amino acids. The CDR3 DNA is TGCGCCAGCAGCACAGGACAGGGAAGCACTGAAGCTTTCTTT. Translation: CASSTGQGSTEAFF.

The V and J genes are TRBV4-3 and TRBJ2-1, with 12 bases that match TRBD2. V trimming: 0 bases; J trimming: 13 bases; junction bases outside the gene matches: 10. The CDR3 has 16 amino acids. CDR1 and CDR2 from the germline V gene are LGHNA and YSLEER. The CDR3: CASSQESTSGRPTQFF. The CDR3 DNA follows: TGCGCCAGCAGCCAAGAAAGTACTAGCGGGAGGCCGACACAGTTCTTC.

This chain connects TRBV28 to TRBJ1-2; D possibly corresponds to TRBD1 (5 bases). The CDR3 has 13 residues. Deletions cut 11 bases from V and 3 bases from J, with 16 bases between. The V gene's germline CDR1 is MDHEN and CDR2 SYDVKM. The CDR3 is CASQGTPDYGYTF. The CDR3, as DNA: TGTGCCTCTCAAGGGACTCCAGACTATGGCTACACCTTC.

The CDR3 here is CASSVEGTRNSPLHF. CDR3 coding DNA: TGTGCCAGCAGCGTAGAAGGGACAAGGAATTCACCCCTCCACTTT. This sequence joins TRBV9 and TRBJ1-6; D may be TRBD1 (6 bases). Germline-derived CDR1 and CDR2 are SGDLS and YYNGEE. CDR3 length: 15 residues. Trimming removed 0 bases from V and 7 bases from J, with 11 bases in between.

J is TRBJ1-5 and V is TRBV5-1, with 12 nucleotides matching TRBD1. Germline CDR1 reads SGHRS; CDR2 reads YFSETQ. This CDR3 comprises 13 residues. V was clipped by 2 bases and J by 11 bases; unmatched bases: 2. CDR3 sequence: CASSFGTGGAQHF. The DNA of the CDR3 is TGCGCCAGCAGCTTCGGGACAGGGGGCGCCCAGCATTTT.

The chain combines TRBV5-1 with TRBJ2-1; tentatively, D is TRBD2 (6 bases). Trimming took off 4 bases at V and 9 bases at J, with 14 bases between the two ends. CDR1 is SGHRS, CDR2 YFSETQ, per germline. The CDR3 is 13 residues long. The CDR3 region is CASSAGTSTEQFF. The CDR3 coding sequence is TGCGCCAGCAGCGCCGGAACTAGCACTGAGCAGTTCTTC. The complete variable domain, with remaining parts taken from reference TRBV5-1 and TRBJ2-1, reads KAGVTQTPRYLIKTRGQQVTLSCSPISGHRSVSWYQQTPGQGLQFLFEYFSETQRNKGNFPGRFSGRQFSNSRSEMNVSTLELGDSALYLCASSAGTSTEQFFGPGTRLTVL.

The chain recombines TRBV7-2 with TRBJ2-3, with 9 bases matching TRBD1. The germline gives CDR1 SGHTA, CDR2 FQGNSA. After removal of 1 base from V and 6 bases from J, the junction contained 5 bases not matched to a gene. The length of the CDR3 is 15 residues. Written as DNA, the CDR3 is TGTGCCAGCAGCTTAGGAGGGACAGGGTCGGATACGCAGTATTTT. Translating it yields CASSLGGTGSDTQYF.

V and J are TRBV20-1 and TRBJ2-1; 7 bases are a match to TRBD2. J lost 5 bases, V lost 3 bases, and 7 bases had no gene match. The CDR3 runs 14 residues. Germline V gene data show CDR1 as DFQATT and CDR2 as SNEGSKA (reference sequence). CDR3 DNA sequence: TGCAGTGCTAGTGATAAGCGGGGAAACAATGAGCAGTTCTTC. Translated, it gives CSASDKRGNNEQFF.

The gene calls are TRBV3-1 (or the pseudogene TRBV3-2) and TRBJ1-4; 8 nucleotides align to TRBD1. V shed 1 base and J 6 bases; nucleotides not matched to a gene: 10. The germline V gene has CDR1 LGHDT and CDR2 YNNKEL (reference sequence). The CDR3 totals 17 residues. CDR3 sequence reads: CASSQGGPGTGDEKLFF. As DNA, the CDR3 is TGTGCCAGCAGCCAAGGGGGACCGGGGACAGGCGATGAAAAACTGTTTTTT.